These 16 T cell receptor beta chains came from one sample sequenced in a study of T cell changes during pregnancy in multiple sclerosis. Clones were read by immunoSEQ multiplex PCR, and TCRdb kept only the in-frame ones, dropping some. The table records roughly 40,000 clones, 85% to 95% of them present only once. Sequencing used CD4+ T cells from peripheral blood mononuclear cells, obtained after pregnancy. All receptors derive from a female donor with multiple sclerosis, enrolled in a pregnancy study.

CDR3 nucleotide sequence: TGCGCCAGCAGCTTAGCGGGGGGAACCACAGATACGCAGTATTTT. It is translated as CASSLAGGTTDTQYF. The chain recombines TRBV5-1 with TRBJ2-3; TRBD2 matches 9 bases. CDR3 length equals 15 residues. Germline CDR1 SGHRS, CDR2 YFSETQ. Trimming cost V 2 bases and J 2 bases; bases outside gene matches: 3.

The rearrangement joins TRBV27 to TRBJ2-3, with a tentative D call TRBD1 (6 bases). Per germline, CDR1 MNHEY and CDR2 SMNVEV (reference sequence). Deletions cut 4 bases from V and 7 bases from J, with 12 bases between. The CDR3 loop spans 13 amino acids. CDR3 amino acids: CASSSSDRNTQYF. In nucleotides, the CDR3 is TGTGCCAGCAGTTCCTCGGACAGAAATACGCAGTATTTT.

This sequence joins TRBV7-3 and TRBJ2-5; the D gene is possibly TRBD2 (7 bases). This CDR3 spans 14 amino acids. Germline V gene lookup returns CDR1 SGHTA and CDR2 FQGTGA. V lost 5 bases, J lost 5 bases, and 15 bases lay in between. The CDR3 nucleotides are TGTGCCAGCAGCCTTTGGGGGGGCGGGGAGACCCAGTACTTC. Encoded protein: CASSLWGGGETQYF.

The chain recombines TRBV6-5 with TRBJ2-1; weak D call: TRBD1 (6 bases). Germline CDR1 MNHEY, CDR2 SVGAGI. This CDR3 region has 15 residues. V was pared by 5 bases and J by 2 bases, with 13 bases between. CDR3 loop: CASSTGHQTYNEQFF. CDR3 nucleotide sequence: TGTGCCAGCAGTACGGGACACCAAACCTACAATGAGCAGTTCTTC.

The chain combines TRBV19 with TRBJ1-1, with TRBD1 matching 8 bases. The CDR3 spans 14 residues. Germline V gives CDR1 LNHDA, CDR2 SQIVND (reference sequence). V dropped 3 bases and J dropped 1; count of bases not matched to a gene: 1. Here the CDR3 DNA reads TGTGCCAGTAGTATCAGGGGGCCGAACACTGAAGCTTTCTTT. This sequence encodes CASSIRGPNTEAFF.

This chain uses TRBV5-1 with TRBJ1-2, with 7 positions matching TRBD1. The CDR3 is made up of 12 amino acids. The V gene's germline CDR1 is SGHRS and CDR2 YFSETQ. With 1 base clipped from V and 7 bases from J, the junction kept 1 base outside the gene matches. The CDR3 region is CASSLRQGGYTF. The CDR3, as DNA: TGCGCCAGCAGCTTGAGACAGGGTGGCTACACCTTC.

The chain combines TRBV5-1 with TRBJ2-3; the D is unclear. Trimming left V 4 bases short and J 2 bases short, with 17 bases between. Germline V gene data show CDR1 as SGHRS and CDR2 as YFSETQ. CDR3 length equals 16 residues. CDR3 bases: TGCGCCAGCAGCCCTGGCTTGTTGCTCCTCACAGATACGCAGTATTTT. Encoded protein: CASSPGLLLLTDTQYF.

The CDR3 sequence: CASSGLAGYTDTQYF. The CDR3, as DNA: TGTGCCAGCAGTGGACTAGCGGGGTACACAGATACGCAGTATTTT. The rearrangement uses TRBV6-1 and TRBJ2-3; 11 bases match TRBD2. V lost 4 bases and J lost 2; bases outside the gene matches: 2. Germline V gives CDR1 MNHNS, CDR2 SASEGT. The CDR3 spans 15 residues.

J is TRBJ1-1 and V is TRBV19; 7 bases match TRBD1. The germline V gene has CDR1 LNHDA and CDR2 SQIVND (reference sequence). Trimming removed 9 bases from V and 5 bases from J; junction bases left unmatched: 9. This CDR3 contains 13 residues. As DNA, the CDR3 is TGTGCCAGCCAGAGGGGGCTCCGGACTGAAGCTTTCTTT. Residues: CASQRGLRTEAFF.

This CDR3 reads CASSPEGQGLRAQYF. The CDR3 DNA reads TGCGCCAGCAGCCCGGAGGGGCAGGGCCTCCGGGCGCAGTACTTC. The chain couples TRBV5-1 to TRBJ2-7; D is possibly TRBD2 (6 bases). The CDR3 spans 15 residues. Trimming took off 4 bases at V and 9 bases at J, with 23 bases between the two ends. The germline CDR1 and CDR2 sequences are SGHRS and YFSETQ.

The chain recombines TRBV5-4 with TRBJ2-5; 11 bases line up with TRBD1. With V trimmed by 3 bases and J by 2 bases, 12 bases remained unmatched. The CDR3 has 18 amino acids. Germline V gene lookup returns CDR1 SGHNT and CDR2 YYREEE (reference sequence). The DNA of the CDR3 is TGTGCCAGCAGCTCTGCCCCCGGGACAGGGGGAGGGCAAGAGACCCAGTACTTC. Translated, it gives CASSSAPGTGGGQETQYF.

The chain couples TRBV7-8 to TRBJ1-1; D is undetermined. Germline V gene lookup returns CDR1 SGHVS and CDR2 FQNEAQ. V was shortened by 5 bases and J by 8 bases, with 15 bases between the two germline ends. The length of the CDR3 is 13 residues. CDR3 sequence: CASSPTARWEAFF. CDR3 DNA sequence: TGTGCCAGCAGCCCCACAGCCCGTTGGGAAGCTTTCTTT.

The chain is built from TRBV9 and TRBJ2-3, with D possibly being TRBD2 (5 bases). There are 17 residues in the CDR3. V shed 4 bases and J shed 6 bases, with 24 bases lying between them. The germline V gene has CDR1 SGDLS and CDR2 YYNGEE. DNA for the CDR3: TGTGCCAGCAGCCCGAACCAACTAGGCCAGGTTGGGGATACGCAGTATTTT. This codes for CASSPNQLGQVGDTQYF.

The J gene is TRBJ2-7, the V gene TRBV6-5; maybe TRBD1 (7 bases). Germline CDR1 is MNHEY and CDR2 is SVGAGI. Trimming took off 10 bases at V and 6 bases at J, with 19 bases between the two ends. The CDR3 is 13 residues long. The CDR3 coding sequence is TGTGCCACCCGGGGGACAGAAGGATCCGAGCAGTACTTC. This codes for CATRGTEGSEQYF.

The J gene is TRBJ2-3, the V gene TRBV5-5; 11 bases are shared with TRBD1. V shed 0 bases and J 10 bases; nucleotides not matched to a gene: 10. The CDR3 is 16 amino acids. Germline-derived CDR1 and CDR2 are SGHKS and YYEKEE (reference sequence). The CDR3 DNA follows: TGTGCCAGCAGCTTGGGCAGGGACAGGGGGTTAGTCGCGCAGTATTTT. The encoded protein is CASSLGRDRGLVAQYF.

This chain connects TRBV2 to TRBJ2-1; D gene unclear. Trimming stripped 5 bases from V and 7 bases from J, with 12 bases between. CDR1 and CDR2 (germline): SNHLY, FYNNEI. The CDR3 is 13 residues long. The CDR3 DNA is TGTGCCAGCAGTCCAGTAGGAGCTAATGAGCAGTTCTTC. Translating it yields CASSPVGANEQFF.